Included here is one TCR beta chain sequence, with context. The data belong to a study of blood T cell repertoires in COVID-19. Study in general: Acute-phase and convalescent COVID-19 samples originated in the United States, Italy and Spain. Sources were T cells, B-cell-depleted T cells, or PBMCs; the material itself was cDNA or gDNA.

Authors' analysis steps: Amplified reference gene primers provided the basis for estimating nucleated cell counts. TCRdb keeps only in-frame clones here, not all; method: immunoSEQ multiplex PCR. D and trimming come from the DNA, and the V and J calls and clone size come from that table. The sample carries about 80,000 clones, about 89% recorded once. The germline V gene encodes CDR1 ENHRY and CDR2 SYGVKD. The CDR3 length is 14 residues. The V gene lost 6 bases and the J gene lost 1 base, with 7 bases spanning the gap. V and J are TRBV10-3 and TRBJ2-6, with D possibly being TRBD2 (5 bases). This clonotype was sampled from a man between 65 and 79 years old with active or convalescent COVID-19. Sequenced input: peripheral blood. This chain's CDR3 is CAISGESGANVLTF. The CDR3 nucleotides are TGTGCCATCAGCGGGGAATCTGGGGCCAACGTCCTGACTTTC.